This TCR beta chain derives from a study of vaccination effects on CD4 cells after COVID-19. In the ViraFEST assay, antigen-specific CD4+ clonotypes were identified by expansion after peptide-pool stimulation. On roughly day 10 of culture, CD4+ T cells were separated out. Absence of prior SARS-CoV-2 infection characterized the vaccine recipients, who showed negative nucleocapsid antibodies. Notes on this clone: The antigen remains undetermined.

The CDR3 extends over 15 amino acids. Germline values: CDR1 SGDLS, CDR2 YYNGEE. Unmatched junction bases numbered 7, after V lost 3 bases and J lost 6 bases. Data came from immunoSEQ multiplex PCR; TCRdb stores just in-frame clones and leaves some out. The sample has tens of thousands of clones, around 75% seen once. This chain connects TRBV9 to TRBJ2-3, with 10 bases matching TRBD2. The source of this sequence is a human donor who received a COVID-19 vaccine. The specimen comprised CD4+ T cells from PBMCs cultured with HCoV-OC43 spike peptides, sampled before COVID-19 vaccination. Subset defined: HCoV-OC43 spike overlapping peptide pool stimulation. The CDR3: CASSGLSGGLDTQYF. The CDR3 DNA reads as TGTGCCAGCAGCGGCCTTAGCGGGGGGTTGGATACGCAGTATTTT.